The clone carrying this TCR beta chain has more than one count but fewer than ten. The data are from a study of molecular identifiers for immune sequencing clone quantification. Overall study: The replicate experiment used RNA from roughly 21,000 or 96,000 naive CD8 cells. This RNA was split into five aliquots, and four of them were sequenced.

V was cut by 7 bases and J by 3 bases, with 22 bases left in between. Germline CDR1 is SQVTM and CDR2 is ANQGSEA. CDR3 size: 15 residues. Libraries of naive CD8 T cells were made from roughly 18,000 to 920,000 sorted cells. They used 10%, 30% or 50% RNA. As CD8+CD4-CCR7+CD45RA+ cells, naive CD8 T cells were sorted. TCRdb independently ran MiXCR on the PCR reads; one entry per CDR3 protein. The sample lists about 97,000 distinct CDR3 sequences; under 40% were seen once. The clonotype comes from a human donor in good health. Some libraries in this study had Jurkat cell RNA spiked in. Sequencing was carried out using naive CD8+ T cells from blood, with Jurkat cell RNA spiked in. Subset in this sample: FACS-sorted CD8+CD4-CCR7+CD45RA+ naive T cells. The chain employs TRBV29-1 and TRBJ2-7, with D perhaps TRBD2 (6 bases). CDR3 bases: TGCAGCGCAGAACTAGATAGCGGCCTAGACTACGAGCAGTACTTC. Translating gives CSAELDSGLDYEQYF.